Below, one TCR beta chain is given with its context. Its specificity is unknown. The entry originates in a study of early T cells in non-severe SARS-CoV-2 infection. Study information: Sequencing of bulk RNA from unsorted whole blood was done, without chain pairing.

Trimming removed 1 base from V and 5 bases from J; junction bases left unmatched: 4. Germline V lookup: CDR1 SGHRS, CDR2 YFSETQ. The CDR3 has 15 residues. Individual cDNA molecules carried attached unique molecular identifiers. TCRdb itself ran the 5' RACE reads through MiXCR, one entry per CDR3 protein. The sample comprises just over 65,000 distinct CDR3 sequences, less than 15% of which are singletons, and about 8.6% rests with the top ten. Findings and limits, study-wide: Matching against VDJdb likely underestimated virus-specific expansions, favoring anti-spike CD8.

This sequence originates from an adult who was a healthcare worker with PCR-confirmed SARS-CoV-2 infection or an uninfected control (not recorded which). This rearrangement joins TRBV5-1 to TRBJ2-2, with TRBD2 matching 8 bases. The sample was whole blood. This CDR3 reads CASSLRTSLTGELFF. The CDR3 DNA reads TGCGCCAGCAGCTTGAGGACTAGCTTGACCGGGGAGCTGTTTTTT.